The present TCR beta chain was sequenced within a study of tumor-infiltrating lymphocytes in primary liver carcinoma. On the study more broadly: Both sexes were represented among patients, who were 30 to 69 years old.

The researchers produced TCR beta cDNA from roughly 500 ng total RNA with a constant-region primer. The TCR beta library was amplified through three nested multiplex PCR rounds in a modified ARM-PCR procedure. In TCRdb, the multiplex PCR reads were re-called with MiXCR into one record per CDR3 protein. The profile shows over 45,000 distinct CDR3 sequences, 71% of them singletons. From unsorted bulk tissue weighing about 20-32 mg, DNA and RNA were co-extracted. The sample was liver tumor tissue from sampling region 5. Subset here: tumor region T5, tumor centre. The sequence was collected from a man aged 35-49 years with primary liver carcinoma and hepatitis B virus infection.

The CDR3 sequence: CATGTDGTGELFF. DNA of the CDR3: TGTGCCACAGGGACAGATGGGACCGGGGAGCTGTTTTTT. The rearrangement links TRBV19 to TRBJ2-2; 7 nucleotides match TRBD1. CDR3 size: 13 residues. V lost 10 bases and J lost 5; bases outside the gene matches: 7. Germline V gives CDR1 LNHDA, CDR2 SQIVND (reference sequence).